This TCR beta chain was recovered during a study of blood T cell repertoires in COVID-19. About the research overall: Samples of COVID-19 (acute and convalescent) were obtained from the United States, Italy and Spain.

In the study's own analysis: Estimates of nucleated cell counts were drawn from the amplification of reference gene primers. This table comes from immunoSEQ multiplex PCR, and its TCRdb copy is limited to in-frame clones, with some not included. V and J calls and clone size are copied from that table; D and trimming were computed from the DNA. The table has about 240,000 clones, 80% to 90% seen once. The source of this sequence is a man between 60 and 75 years old with acute or convalescent COVID-19. The sequenced material came from peripheral blood.

CDR3 in amino acids: CASSLGFGQPEFGNTIYF. Written as DNA, the CDR3 is TGTGCCAGCAGCTTAGGTTTTGGACAGCCCGAATTCGGAAACACCATATATTTT. J is TRBJ1-3 and V is TRBV11-3; TRBD1 might be the D (6 bases). V was clipped by 1 base and J by 4 bases, with 20 bases between them. CDR3 size: 18 residues. Germline lookup yields CDR1 SGHNT and CDR2 YENEEA.